The present T cell receptor (beta chain) was sequenced within a study of blood T cell repertoires in COVID-19. Using immunoSEQ multiplex PCR, the repertoire was profiled, and TCRdb retains in-frame clones only, with some absent. The data hold 35,000 to 50,000 clones, with approximately 84% observed a single time. The germline gives CDR1 SGHKS, CDR2 YYEKEE (reference sequence). The CDR3 length is 15 residues. Trimming took off 2 bases at V and 5 bases at J, with 11 bases between the two ends. This TCR was sampled from a woman aged 70-85 years in a cohort sampled during active COVID-19. Sequencing was performed on peripheral blood. The V and J genes are TRBV5-5 and TRBJ1-6, with D possibly being TRBD1 (6 bases). CDR3 sequence reads: CASSLQGPHNSPLHF. DNA for the CDR3: TGTGCCAGCAGCTTACAGGGCCCCCATAATTCACCCCTCCACTTT.